Shown below are 19 T cell receptor beta chains from a single sample sequenced in a study of cytotoxic CD8 clonotypes in ibrutinib-treated CLL. TCRdb keeps only in-frame clones here, not all; method: immunoSEQ multiplex PCR. The data show tens of thousands of clones, about half seen once. Source: PBMCs, taken before ibrutinib treatment. The receptors derive from a human donor with chronic lymphocytic leukemia.

The chain links TRBV7-6 to TRBJ2-7, with TRBD1 identical over 7 bases. The CDR3 runs to 15 residues. The germline gives CDR1 SGHVS, CDR2 FNYEAQ. The V and J ends lost 1 base and 2 bases, in that order; junction bases with no gene match: 5. The CDR3 DNA reads as TGTGCCAGCAGCTTAGTTAGGGACAGCACCTACGAGCAGTACTTC. Protein sequence: CASSLVRDSTYEQYF.

This clone was seen more than once but under ten times. CDR3 DNA sequence: TGTGCCAGCAGCCCAGGAGGGCGGGGAGTCGAAAACACCATATATTTT. It specifies CASSPGGRGVENTIYF. The chain has TRBV7-9 and TRBJ1-3; D is unclear. The CDR3 totals 16 residues. V gave up 5 bases and J gave up 6 bases, with 20 bases separating them. Per germline, CDR1 SEHNR and CDR2 FQNEAQ (reference sequence).

The chain links TRBV11-1 to TRBJ2-3; unclear D gene. CDR1 and CDR2 from the germline V gene are SGHAT and FQDESV (reference sequence). V lost 0 bases to trimming and J lost 4 bases, with 20 bases between them. The CDR3 has 18 amino acids. The CDR3 reads CASSLAVSASSKADTQYF. CDR3 sequence (DNA): TGTGCCAGCAGCTTAGCGGTGTCTGCCAGTTCGAAGGCAGATACGCAGTATTTT. Drawing the rest from reference TRBV11-1 and TRBJ2-3, the complete variable domain is EAEVAQSPRYKITEKSQAVAFWCDPISGHATLYWYRQILGQGPELLVQFQDESVVDDSQLPKDRFSAERLKGVDSTLKIQPAELGDSAMYLCASSLAVSASSKADTQYFGPGTRLTVL.

This clone was recorded a few times. The V and J genes are TRBV18 and TRBJ1-2; D uncertain. Trimming shortened V by 0 bases and J by 6 bases, and 11 bases separated the two germline ends. Germline-derived CDR1 and CDR2 are KGHSH and LQKENI. The CDR3 sequence is 14 residues long. The CDR3 DNA sequence: TGTGCCAGCTCACCACCGTCCGGGTTAGATGGCTACACCTTC. Translated, it gives CASSPPSGLDGYTF.

This clone turned up a few times. The V and J genes are TRBV14 and TRBJ1-1; unclear D gene. With 0 bases removed from V and 4 bases from J, the gap between germline ends came to 12 bases. The CDR3 is 15 amino acids. CDR1 and CDR2 from the germline V gene are SGHDN and FVKESK. The CDR3 reads CASSQDHRIGTEAFF. Here the CDR3 DNA reads TGTGCCAGCAGCCAAGATCACAGAATCGGCACTGAAGCTTTCTTT.

V and J are TRBV7-8 and TRBJ1-2, with D maybe TRBD1 (6 bases). This CDR3 spans 15 amino acids. Germline V gene data show CDR1 as SGHVS and CDR2 as FQNEAQ. V gave up 1 base and J gave up 7 bases, with 16 bases separating them. The CDR3 protein is CASSLVKRGAGGYTF. The CDR3 bases are TGTGCCAGCAGCTTAGTTAAGCGGGGGGCGGGTGGCTACACCTTC. The full variable domain, its missing parts supplied by reference TRBV7-8 and TRBJ1-2, is GAGVSQSPRYKVAKRGQDVALRCDPISGHVSLFWYQQALGQGPEFLTYFQNEAQLDKSGLPSDRFFAERPEGSVSTLKIQRTQQEDSAVYLCASSLVKRGAGGYTFGSGTRLTVV.

The chain combines TRBV6-6 with TRBJ2-7; D gene ambiguous. V was trimmed by 2 bases and J by 3 bases, leaving 8 bases between them. Per germline, CDR1 MNHNY and CDR2 SVGAGI (reference sequence). The length of the CDR3 is 13 residues. CDR3 nucleotides: TGTGCCAGCAGTTACAGGGAATACTACGAGCAGTACTTC. Protein sequence: CASSYREYYEQYF.

The J gene is TRBJ2-3, the V gene TRBV27; D ambiguous. This CDR3 has 16 residues. CDR1 is MNHEY and CDR2 is SMNVEV in the germline V gene (reference sequence). The V gene lost 1 base and the J gene lost 2 bases, with 13 bases spanning the gap. The CDR3 DNA follows: TGTGCCAGCAGTTTATTCGCTAGTACATCCACAGATACGCAGTATTTT. The encoded protein is CASSLFASTSTDTQYF.

There are a few counts of this clone. J is TRBJ2-2 and V is TRBV6-4; TRBD2 matches 8 bases. There are 16 residues in the CDR3. The V segment lost 2 bases and the J segment 2 bases; nucleotides outside the gene matches: 4. Germline loops: CDR1 MRHNA, CDR2 SNTAGT. The CDR3 protein is CASSDDSGVNTGELFF. Written as DNA, the CDR3 is TGTGCCAGCAGTGACGATAGCGGGGTTAACACCGGGGAGCTGTTTTTT.

The chain has TRBV27 and TRBJ1-5; TRBD1 agrees at 8 bases. The germline V gene encodes CDR1 MNHEY and CDR2 SMNVEV (reference sequence). This CDR3 spans 15 amino acids. J gave up 6 bases and V 6 bases, and 10 bases lay outside the gene matches. The CDR3 DNA reads as TGTGCCAGCAGCCCCCAGACAGGGGCTATTCAGCCCCAGCATTTT. Amino acid sequence: CASSPQTGAIQPQHF.

This clone turned up a few times. J is TRBJ1-5 and V is TRBV19; D is undetermined. V lost 3 bases, J lost 0 bases, and 9 bases lay in between. This CDR3 is 15 amino acids long. Germline assignment: CDR1 LNHDA and CDR2 SQIVND (reference sequence). CDR3 DNA sequence: TGTGCCAGTAGTATTCTTTGGGATAGCAATCAGCCCCAGCATTTT. Amino acids: CASSILWDSNQPQHF.

This clone was seen a handful of times. A read error may produce the germline difference seen at one junction end. The chain uses TRBV7-7 and TRBJ2-6; D ambiguous. This CDR3 has 13 amino acids. The V gene's germline CDR1 is SSHAT and CDR2 FNYEAQ (reference sequence). CDR3 coding DNA: TGTGCTAGCAGCCGAGGAGGGGCCAACGTCCTGACTTTC. Protein product: CASSRGGANVLTF.

This clone was counted at least ten times. The J gene is TRBJ1-6, the V gene TRBV7-6; D is unclear. The CDR3 runs 16 residues. Trimming cost V 0 bases and J 7 bases, with 13 bases left between them. Germline CDR1 is SGHVS and CDR2 is FNYEAQ. The DNA of the CDR3 is TGTGCCAGCAGCTTAGCGCCTGGAGACCTCAATTCACCCCTCCACTTT. Amino acid sequence: CASSLAPGDLNSPLHF.

This clone was counted between two and nine times. The chain carries TRBV15 and TRBJ2-3; 7 bases line up with TRBD1. CDR3 length: 15 amino acids. Germline V gene lookup returns CDR1 LNHNV and CDR2 YYDKDF (reference sequence). The V gene end was trimmed by 1 base and the J gene end by 3 bases; junction bases not matched to a gene: 4. CDR3 loop: CATSRGGTATDTQYF. The CDR3 DNA follows: TGTGCCACCAGCAGAGGGGGGACAGCTACAGATACGCAGTATTTT.

The V gene is TRBV30, the J gene TRBJ2-2; D gene ambiguous. The CDR3 spans 11 residues. V was cut by 3 bases and J by 8 bases, with 7 bases left in between. Germline CDR1 and CDR2: GTSNPN and SVGIG (reference sequence). The CDR3 sequence: CAWREQGELFF. The CDR3 nucleotides read TGTGCCTGGAGGGAGCAGGGGGAGCTGTTTTTT. Combining the CDR3 with reference TRBV30 and TRBJ2-2 gives the whole variable domain SQTIHQWPATLVQPVGSPLSLECTVEGTSNPNLYWYRQAAGRGLQLLFYSVGIGQISSEVPQNLSASRPQDRQFILSSKKLLLSDSGFYLCAWREQGELFFGEGSRLTVL.

With regard to this clone: The junction does not match germline at one end; this may be a read error. The V gene is TRBV2, the J gene TRBJ1-5; 9 bases agree with TRBD1. Germline V gene data show CDR1 as SNHLY and CDR2 as FYNNEI. There are 19 residues in the CDR3. CDR3 sequence (DNA): TGTGCCAGCAGCGAAGGGTTCGGACAGGGGATAGGGCGTAATCAGCCCCAGCATTTT. Its protein product is CASSEGFGQGIGRNQPQHF.

A note on this clone: The junction departs from germline at one end; a sequencing error may be responsible. The chain combines TRBV7-7 with TRBJ2-1, with 10 bases identical to TRBD2. The CDR3 has 15 amino acids. The germline V gene has CDR1 SSHAT and CDR2 FNYEAQ (reference sequence). CDR3 DNA: TGTGCTAGCAGCCTAGCGGGGGCCACGGTGGGTGAGCAGTTCTTC. Its protein is CASSLAGATVGEQFF.

This chain links TRBV29-1 with TRBJ1-3; D ambiguous. Trimming cost V 7 bases and J 2 bases, with 9 bases left between them. Germline CDR1 and CDR2: SQVTM and ANQGSEA. This CDR3 has 12 amino acids. CDR3 residues: CSAGFAGNTIYF. CDR3 nucleotide sequence: TGCAGCGCGGGGTTCGCTGGAAACACCATATATTTT.

The chain carries TRBV5-1 and TRBJ2-1, with TRBD1 matching over 9 bases. V shed 4 bases, J shed 4 bases, and the junction held 12 bases outside the gene matches. In germline, CDR1 is SGHRS, CDR2 YFSETQ. The CDR3 consists of 17 residues. The CDR3 protein is CASSTYTGTGKYNEQFF. The CDR3 coding sequence is TGCGCCAGCAGCACTTATACCGGGACAGGGAAATACAATGAGCAGTTCTTC.